This entry lists 12 T cell receptor beta chains sequenced from one sample in a study of OX40 agonist ivuxolimab in advanced cancers. Produced via immunoSEQ multiplex PCR; TCRdb's table is partial and in-frame only. The sample lists tens of thousands of clones; roughly 84% were seen once. This specimen consisted of CD4+ or CD8+ T cells sorted from blood, obtained in a trial of the OX40 agonist ivuxolimab. All receptors come from an adult with an advanced solid tumor such as melanoma, head and neck, liver or kidney cancer.

The CDR3 DNA reads as TGTGCCAGCAGCCCAGGCTTCTCTGGGGCCAACGTCCTGACTTTC. Its protein product is CASSPGFSGANVLTF. The chain is built from TRBV11-2 and TRBJ2-6, with unresolved D. The CDR3 is made up of 15 amino acids. Trimming took off 5 bases at V and 0 bases at J, with 8 bases between the two ends. From germline, CDR1 is SGHAT and CDR2 FQNNGV. Using reference TRBV11-2 and TRBJ2-6 for the parts outside the CDR3, the full variable domain is EAGVAQSPRYKIIEKRQSVAFWCNPISGHATLYWYQQILGQGPKLLIQFQNNGVVDDSQLPKDRFSAERLKGVDSTLKIQPAKLEDSAVYLCASSPGFSGANVLTFGAGSRLTVL.

The chain has TRBV5-1 and TRBJ2-1, with D unclear. Germline V lookup: CDR1 SGHRS, CDR2 YFSETQ. This CDR3 has 14 residues. Deletions cut 0 bases from V and 12 bases from J, with 16 bases between. The CDR3 loop is CASSLETFIQGQFF. As DNA, the CDR3 is TGCGCCAGCAGCTTGGAGACTTTCATACAAGGGCAGTTCTTC.

The V and J genes are TRBV13 and TRBJ1-4; a weak D match, TRBD1 (5 bases). Germline CDR1 and CDR2: PRHDT and FYEKMQ (reference sequence). The CDR3 extends over 16 amino acids. V lost 5 bases to trimming and J lost 7 bases, with 20 bases between them. CDR3 loop: CASSARGRGLSEKLFF. The CDR3 region has the DNA TGTGCCAGCAGCGCCCGTGGGAGGGGCCTGTCTGAAAAACTGTTTTTT.

The chain couples TRBV4-1 to TRBJ1-2, with D perhaps TRBD1 (5 bases). Germline-derived CDR1 and CDR2 are MGHRA and YSYEKL. V was pared by 4 bases and J by 8 bases, with 23 bases between. The CDR3 is 16 residues long. The DNA for the CDR3 is TGCGCCAGCAGCCCCACCTTCATTAGGGGTCTCGACGGCTACACCTTC. Protein product: CASSPTFIRGLDGYTF.

The chain is built from TRBV7-2 and TRBJ2-1, with a weak D call TRBD1 (5 bases). V was clipped by 3 bases and J by 2 bases, with 20 bases between them. The CDR3 is made up of 18 amino acids. Germline CDR1 reads SGHTA; CDR2 reads FQGNSA. The CDR3 region has the DNA TGTGCCAGCAGCTTGAGGCCTGTAGGGGTAGCAGCCTACAATGAGCAGTTCTTC. The encoded protein is CASSLRPVGVAAYNEQFF. Complete variable domain (other parts from reference TRBV7-2 and TRBJ2-1): GAGVSQSPSNKVTEKGKDVELRCDPISGHTALYWYRQSLGQGLEFLIYFQGNSAPDKSGLPSDRFSAERTGGSVSTLTIQRTQQEDSAVYLCASSLRPVGVAAYNEQFFGPGTRLTVL.

The rearrangement links TRBV19 to TRBJ2-3; 8 positions match TRBD2. The germline V gene encodes CDR1 LNHDA and CDR2 SQIVND (reference sequence). The CDR3 runs to 15 residues. V trimming: 9 bases; J trimming: 9 bases; junction bases outside the gene matches: 17. The CDR3 DNA reads as TGTGCCAGCTCCGGAACCGCGGGGGGCGGTATGACGCAGTATTTT. The encoded protein is CASSGTAGGGMTQYF.

This clone was detected only a few times. The CDR3 sequence: CASSIVGGGTEAFF. The CDR3 DNA is TGTGCCAGTAGTATAGTGGGGGGAGGCACTGAAGCTTTCTTT. The genes are TRBV19 and TRBJ1-1, with D tentatively TRBD1 (5 bases). This CDR3 is 14 amino acids long. With 1 base removed from V and 4 bases from J, the gap between germline ends came to 10 bases. Per the germline V gene, CDR1 is LNHDA and CDR2 is SQIVND (reference sequence).

This chain links TRBV9 with TRBJ2-7, with 10 nucleotides matching TRBD2. The V segment lost 4 bases and the J segment 2 bases; nucleotides outside the gene matches: 3. Germline lookup yields CDR1 SGDLS and CDR2 YYNGEE. The CDR3 runs to 14 residues. The CDR3: CASSRTSGPYEQYF. CDR3 in DNA: TGTGCCAGCAGCCGGACTAGCGGCCCCTACGAGCAGTACTTC.

This clone was picked up one time. CDR3 protein: CASSQATGDYQPQHF. The CDR3 coding sequence is TGCGCCAGCAGCCAAGCTACAGGGGATTATCAGCCCCAGCATTTT. The genes are TRBV4-3 and TRBJ1-5, with TRBD1 matching over 7 bases. Germline values: CDR1 LGHNA, CDR2 YSLEER. V dropped 1 base and J dropped 5; count of bases not matched to a gene: 5. This CDR3 contains 15 residues.

Remarks on this clone: At one end, the junction sequence differs from germline, possibly due to a read error. The chain uses TRBV28 and TRBJ1-5; D call uncertain. The CDR3 runs 14 residues. Germline assignment: CDR1 MDHEN and CDR2 SYDVKM. CDR3 amino acids: CTSSFLLGNQPQHF. For the CDR3, the DNA is TGTACCAGCAGTTTCCTGTTGGGGAATCAGCCCCAGCATTTT.

V is TRBV27 and J is TRBJ1-2; tentatively, D is TRBD1 (5 bases). Trimming left V 1 base short and J 8 bases short, with 14 bases between. This CDR3 is built from 14 residues. Germline CDR1 MNHEY, CDR2 SMNVEV (reference sequence). The CDR3 nucleotides are TGTGCCAGCAGTTTATTAGCGGGGGGACGGGGCTACACCTTC. As protein: CASSLLAGGRGYTF.

The rearrangement uses TRBV6-1 and TRBJ2-1, with unresolved D. The V end lost 9 bases, the J end lost 0 bases, and 12 bases lay between the germline ends. This CDR3 spans 14 amino acids. The germline CDR1 and CDR2 sequences are MNHNS and SASEGT. The CDR3 sequence is CASCPLYSYNEQFF. For the CDR3, the DNA is TGTGCCAGTTGTCCCCTTTACTCCTACAATGAGCAGTTCTTC.